The following is a T cell receptor (beta chain) sequence with its context. Libraries were prepared by immunoSEQ multiplex PCR; TCRdb keeps only in-frame clonotypes and omits some of them. This table has around 100,000 clones, 80% to 85% appearing once. The entry originates in a study of T cell responses to AZD1222 COVID-19 vaccine. After removal of 4 bases from V and 1 base from J, the junction contained 2 bases not matched to a gene. Germline CDR1 and CDR2: MNHEY and SVGAGI. There are 15 residues in the CDR3. Sequenced here: peripheral blood, sampled on day 0 of AZD1222 vaccination. This receptor was taken from an adult in good health. The J gene is TRBJ2-1, the V gene TRBV6-5; 9 bases line up with TRBD2. The CDR3 region is CASSLAGESYNEQFF. Written as DNA, the CDR3 is TGTGCCAGCAGTTTAGCGGGGGAGTCCTACAATGAGCAGTTCTTC.